These 8 T cell receptor beta chains originate from one sample sequenced in a study of T cells after yellow fever vaccination. Using its own MiXCR run on the 5' RACE reads, TCRdb lists one record per CDR3 protein. Here the sample spans 450,000 to 550,000 distinct CDR3 sequences, 21% being singletons. The sample here was PBMCs, taken approximately 22 days after the first yellow fever vaccination. The receptors here all came from a young man who received the YFV17D yellow fever vaccine.

This sequence joins TRBV4-3 and TRBJ2-7; no definite D call. V was cut by 1 base and J by 1 base, with 8 bases left in between. CDR1 and CDR2 (germline): LGHNA, YSLEER. CDR3 length: 14 residues. The CDR3 is CASSQGIDSYEQYF. CDR3 coding DNA: TGCGCCAGCAGCCAAGGCATTGATTCCTACGAGCAGTACTTC.

V gene TRBV12-3 or TRBV12-4 combines with J gene TRBJ2-7; 8 nucleotides align to TRBD1. The ends lost 6 bases at V and 4 bases at J; junction bases unmatched: 11. The CDR3 has 15 residues. CDR3 nucleotide sequence: TGTGCCAGCAGCTCGACAGGGGCCAGTCTGTACGAGCAGTACGTC. As protein: CASSSTGASLYEQYV.

The rearrangement links TRBV7-2 to TRBJ2-7, with TRBD2 matching over 12 bases. There are 14 residues in the CDR3. J lost 1 base, V lost 8 bases, and 3 bases had no gene match. CDR1 and CDR2 from the germline V gene are SGHTA and FQGNSA. Written as DNA, the CDR3 is TGTGCCAGCGCTGGACTAGCGGGATCCTACGAGCAGTACTTC. Translating it yields CASAGLAGSYEQYF.

The V and J genes are TRBV28 and TRBJ2-7; the D gene is possibly TRBD1 (5 bases). Germline V gene sequence: CDR1 MDHEN, CDR2 SYDVKM. This CDR3 is built from 14 residues. V was clipped by 2 bases and J by 4 bases, with 12 bases between them. The CDR3 region has the DNA TGTGCCAGCAGTTTAGGGCAGGGTAGATACGAGCAGTACTTC. Translation: CASSLGQGRYEQYF.

The chain combines TRBV29-1 with TRBJ2-7, with 10 bases identical to TRBD1. CDR1 is SQVTM, CDR2 ANQGSEA, per germline. The CDR3 loop spans 13 amino acids. The trim removed 6 bases at V and 4 bases at J, leaving 6 bases unmatched. The CDR3 bases are TGCAGCGTCTTTACGGGACAGGGGTACGAGCAGTACTTC. It specifies CSVFTGQGYEQYF.

This clonotype came up a few times. CDR3 region: CASSQVGPEGLVDEQFF. In DNA, the CDR3 is TGCGCCAGCAGCCAAGTTGGACCGGAGGGACTTGTCGATGAGCAGTTCTTC. The V gene is TRBV4-3, the J gene TRBJ2-1, with D maybe TRBD2 (6 bases). The CDR3 sequence is 17 residues long. The germline CDR1 and CDR2 sequences are LGHNA and YSLEER. The V gene lost 1 base and the J gene lost 8 bases, with 21 bases spanning the gap.

The chain carries TRBV20-1 and TRBJ1-4; 10 bases fit TRBD1. This CDR3 spans 19 amino acids. Germline V lookup: CDR1 DFQATT, CDR2 SNEGSKA (reference sequence). V lost 4 bases and J lost 0; bases outside the gene matches: 14. CDR3 protein: CSAIDWDRGGLATNEKLFF. CDR3 nucleotide sequence: TGCAGTGCTATCGACTGGGACAGGGGAGGCCTAGCAACTAATGAAAAACTGTTTTTT.

The chain uses TRBV12-3 or TRBV12-4 and TRBJ2-5; 8 nucleotides line up with TRBD1. After removal of 8 bases from V and 5 bases from J, the junction contained 10 bases not matched to a gene. CDR3 length: 14 amino acids. The CDR3 bases are TGTGCCAGCTCTAAAGACAGGGGCTTGGAGACCCAGTACTTC. This encodes CASSKDRGLETQYF.